This T cell receptor (beta chain) was captured by sequencing in a study of graft-versus-host responses after intestinal transplantation. Study-wide context: Multivisceral, liver-intestinal, or isolated intestinal transplants were given to recipients. Tacrolimus plus steroids were given to all recipients for approximately 3 years, preceded by anti-thymocyte globulin induction. Study-level results: Recipient marrow showed GvH clones, some seen first in ileum or blood. The study found high graft-versus-host to host-versus-graft clonal ratios in allografts of patients with graft-donor T cell macrochimerism.

As to this clone: The target antigen is unknown.

Sequencing was performed with immunoSEQ multiplex PCR; in TCRdb, only in-frame clones are kept and a portion is missing. Of 9,000 to 15,000 clones in the sample, around 79% were seen once. The CDR3 has 15 residues. Deletions cut 1 base from V and 1 base from J, with 10 bases between. Germline-derived CDR1 and CDR2 are MNHNY and SVGAGI (reference sequence). Processing released intraepithelial and lamina propria lymphocytes from the graft tissue. The rearrangement links TRBV6-6 to TRBJ1-1; D unresolved. The source of this sequence is a human patient who received an intestinal transplant, so some T cells may come from the graft donor. The sample was ileum tissue, taken about 140 days after intestinal transplantation. The DNA of the CDR3 is TGTGCCAGCAGTTACTTTCAAATTTCGAACACTGAAGCTTTCTTT. It encodes CASSYFQISNTEAFF.